Below are 25 T cell receptor beta chains sequenced from a single sample in a study of neurological immune-mediated disorders (dated by TCRdb to the late 2010s). Libraries were prepared through 5' RACE. Sequencing was carried out with an Illumina HiSeq 2500. The raw public data were reprocessed by TCRdb itself: fastp quality trimming at Q25, MiXCR clonotype calling, in-frame beta chains only. A single entry per CDR3 protein holds the most common genes and DNA from its merged rows. Across this sample there are roughly 53,000 distinct CDR3 sequences, with roughly 8.4% seen only once. 1.9% of the sample comes from the top ten. In light of the paper, this sample's time point label describes: longitudinal time-point 3. Input material: PBMCs. The receptors here all came from a middle-aged woman in good health.

This clonotype was counted at least ten times. The chain carries TRBV27 and TRBJ2-3, with 9 bases matching TRBD2. The CDR3 is made up of 16 amino acids. Per germline, CDR1 MNHEY and CDR2 SMNVEV (reference sequence). V was pared by 0 bases and J by 2 bases, with 3 bases of the junction left unmatched. The CDR3 region has the DNA TGTGCCAGCAGTTTATCGGGGACTAGCACCACAGATACGCAGTATTTT. Encoded protein: CASSLSGTSTTDTQYF.

This clonotype was counted ten times or more. This sequence joins TRBV7-2 and TRBJ2-2, with TRBD2 as a possible D gene (6 bases). CDR3 size: 15 residues. Trimming took off 1 base at V and 5 bases at J, with 11 bases between the two ends. The germline V gene encodes CDR1 SGHTA and CDR2 FQGNSA. The CDR3 sequence is CASSLVRAGTGELFF. The DNA of the CDR3 is TGTGCCAGCAGCTTAGTCCGGGCGGGAACCGGGGAGCTGTTTTTT.

This clonotype was seen many times. The chain links TRBV3-1 to TRBJ1-1, with D perhaps matching TRBD1 (6 bases). The CDR3 extends over 15 amino acids. V lost 0 bases, J lost 1 base, and 9 bases lay in between. The germline CDR1 and CDR2 sequences are LGHDT and YNNKEL (reference sequence). The CDR3 is CASSQETRGNTEAFF. CDR3 coding DNA: TGTGCCAGCAGCCAAGAGACCAGGGGGAACACTGAAGCTTTCTTT.

Details on this clonotype: The junction shows a germline mismatch at one end, possibly a read error. The chain joins TRBV3-1 to TRBJ2-7; D is perhaps TRBD1 or TRBD2 (5 bases each). The CDR3 extends over 15 amino acids. Germline V lookup: CDR1 LGHDT, CDR2 YNNKEL (reference sequence). The CDR3 region is CARSLGRSSPYEQYF. DNA of the CDR3: TGTGCCAGAAGCCTGGGACGGAGCTCCCCCTACGAGCAGTACTTC.

Ten or more counts support this clonotype. V gene TRBV5-5 combines with J gene TRBJ1-1; possibly TRBD1 for D (5 bases). V dropped 1 base and J dropped 6 bases, with 13 bases sitting between them. Per germline, CDR1 SGHKS and CDR2 YYEKEE (reference sequence). CDR3 length: 14 amino acids. CDR3: CASSLYAGRPEAFF. CDR3 DNA: TGTGCCAGCAGCTTGTACGCAGGGCGGCCTGAAGCTTTCTTT.

The chain is built from TRBV6-5 and TRBJ2-6; no firm D call. This CDR3 contains 16 residues. Germline V gene lookup returns CDR1 MNHEY and CDR2 SVGAGI. V was shortened by 4 bases and J by 0 bases, with 10 bases between the two germline ends. The CDR3 region is CASSSHGYSGANVLTF. CDR3 DNA: TGTGCCAGCAGTTCCCATGGATACTCTGGGGCCAACGTCCTGACTTTC.

Ten or more counts support this clonotype. The rearrangement joins TRBV7-2 to TRBJ2-2; D is unresolved. Looked up from germline, CDR1 is SGHTA and CDR2 is FQGNSA. Trimming took off 1 base at V and 9 bases at J, with 6 bases between the two ends. This CDR3 comprises 12 residues. CDR3 residues: CASSLVVRELFF. CDR3 sequence (DNA): TGTGCCAGCAGCTTAGTAGTCCGGGAGCTGTTTTTT.

This clonotype has a single count. This may arise from a read error, as a much more abundant clone is one base away. This chain connects TRBV27 to TRBJ2-7; tentative D call: TRBD2 (6 bases). The CDR3 totals 15 residues. Germline CDR1 is MNHEY and CDR2 is SMNVEV (reference sequence). V was pared by 1 base and J by 5 bases, with 15 bases between. The CDR3 coding sequence is TGTGCCAGCAGTTTATTAGCGGTGGGGTGGCACGAGCAGTACTTC. Its translation: CASSLLAVGWHEQYF.

V gene TRBV9 combines with J gene TRBJ1-1; perhaps TRBD1 as D (6 bases). This CDR3 spans 14 amino acids. Per the germline V gene, CDR1 is SGDLS and CDR2 is YYNGEE. V shed 2 bases and J shed 1 base, with 9 bases lying between them. CDR3 sequence: CASSVRGGNTEAFF. CDR3 DNA sequence: TGTGCCAGCAGCGTTAGAGGGGGGAACACTGAAGCTTTCTTT.

This clonotype was recorded at least ten times. The chain is built from TRBV20-1 and TRBJ2-1; 10 nucleotides agree with TRBD2. The trim removed 6 bases at V and 12 bases at J, leaving 17 bases unmatched. Germline CDR1 DFQATT, CDR2 SNEGSKA (reference sequence). The CDR3 spans 15 residues. In DNA, the CDR3 is TGCAGTGCCCCAGGGTCTAGCGGGAGAAGGTATTCGCAGTTCTTC. Encoded protein: CSAPGSSGRRYSQFF.

Regarding this clonotype: At one boundary the junction diverges from the germline segment, which might be a read error. V usage is TRBV4-3 and J usage is TRBJ1-2; 7 bases fit TRBD1. CDR3 length: 14 residues. In germline, CDR1 is LGHNA, CDR2 YSLEER. In DNA, the CDR3 is TGCGCCAGCAGCCAAGATAGAGGGGGCTATTGCTACACCTTC. This translates into CASSQDRGGYCYTF.

The sample holds many counts of this clonotype. J is TRBJ1-4 and V is TRBV5-1; D may be TRBD1 (6 bases). Deletions cut 0 bases from V and 8 bases from J, with 17 bases between. The CDR3 runs 16 residues. Germline V gene lookup returns CDR1 SGHRS and CDR2 YFSETQ. The CDR3 nucleotides are TGCGCCAGCAGCTTGGCTCCGGGGGCGGCGGGGGAAAAACTGTTTTTT. Translating gives CASSLAPGAAGEKLFF.

This clonotype was picked up many times. This rearrangement joins TRBV6-4 to TRBJ1-6; D remains unclear. The CDR3 spans 13 residues. V was shortened by 3 bases and J by 8 bases, with 8 bases between the two germline ends. Looked up from germline, CDR1 is MRHNA and CDR2 is SNTAGT. The CDR3 protein is CASSEESHSPLHF. The CDR3 DNA sequence: TGTGCCAGCAGTGAAGAAAGTCATTCACCCCTCCACTTT.

Many counts were recorded for this clonotype. The chain combines TRBV12-3 or TRBV12-4 with TRBJ2-7; D uncertain. This CDR3 contains 12 residues. Trimming removed 3 bases at V and 9 bases at J, with 12 bases between. CDR3 protein: CASSFSDLGQYF. The CDR3 bases are TGTGCCAGCAGTTTTTCGGACCTCGGGCAGTACTTC.

This clonotype has a count of ten or more. The chain joins TRBV10-3 to TRBJ2-1; 7 bases line up with TRBD2. Looked up from germline, CDR1 is ENHRY and CDR2 is SYGVKD. This CDR3 spans 15 amino acids. V lost 4 bases, J lost 6 bases, and 9 bases stayed unmatched. Here the CDR3 reads CAISGPTSRPNEQFF. CDR3 bases: TGTGCCATCAGTGGGCCGACTAGCAGGCCCAATGAGCAGTTCTTC.

This clonotype was recorded at least ten times. The chain employs TRBV10-3 and TRBJ2-7; 11 bases fit TRBD2. Germline-derived CDR1 and CDR2 are ENHRY and SYGVKD. CDR3 size: 15 residues. The J segment lost 4 bases and the V segment lost 3 bases, leaving 5 bases of the junction unmatched. CDR3 bases: TGTGCCATCAGTGAAGGGGCTAGCGGGAGGTACGAGCAGTACTTC. This translates into CAISEGASGRYEQYF.

The sample holds many counts of this clonotype. The chain is built from TRBV4-1 and TRBJ2-5; 7 bases line up with TRBD2. V shed 4 bases and J 0 bases; nucleotides not matched to a gene: 11. Per the germline V gene, CDR1 is MGHRA and CDR2 is YSYEKL. CDR3 length equals 17 residues. The CDR3 loop is CASSPLPGTTNQETQYF. For the CDR3, the DNA is TGCGCCAGCAGCCCTCTCCCAGGGACTACCAACCAAGAGACCCAGTACTTC.

The chain is built from TRBV11-2 and TRBJ1-1; TRBD1 agrees at 7 bases. Germline loops: CDR1 SGHAT, CDR2 FQNNGV. This CDR3 spans 15 amino acids. Losses at the gene ends were 2 bases for V and 3 bases for J; bases not matched to a gene: 6. DNA of the CDR3: TGTGCCAGCAGCTTAAAGAACAGGGGCGACACTGAAGCTTTCTTT. Translated: CASSLKNRGDTEAFF.

This clonotype was seen repeatedly, ten times or more. V and J are TRBV7-2 and TRBJ1-3; no definite D call. The V and J ends lost 4 bases and 0 bases respectively, with 7 bases between them. CDR3 size: 14 residues. The germline V gene has CDR1 SGHTA and CDR2 FQGNSA. In DNA, the CDR3 is TGTGCCAGCAGCTCAAGCCTCTCTGGAAACACCATATATTTT. Its translation is CASSSSLSGNTIYF.

This clonotype has ten or more counts. The chain carries TRBV4-3 and TRBJ1-1; D gene uncertain. The length of the CDR3 is 13 residues. V was trimmed by 3 bases and J by 0 bases, leaving 5 bases between them. CDR1 LGHNA and CDR2 YSLEER come from the germline V gene. The CDR3 DNA follows: TGCGCCAGCAGCCACAATATGAACACTGAAGCTTTCTTT. Protein product: CASSHNMNTEAFF.

In this sample, this clonotype turned up many times. The chain has TRBV7-8 and TRBJ2-7; TRBD1 matches 11 bases. The CDR3 length is 14 residues. Germline trimming cut 4 bases from V and 7 bases from J; bases unmatched to any gene: 6. CDR1 and CDR2 (germline): SGHVS, FQNEAQ. The CDR3 sequence: CASSSRTGGAEQYF. As DNA, the CDR3 is TGTGCCAGCAGCTCCCGGACAGGGGGCGCGGAGCAGTACTTC.

On this clonotype itself: Given a much more abundant clone one base away, this may be a read error. In this CDR3 the conserved last residue, phenylalanine or tryptophan, is missing, so a read error is likely. The chain links TRBV20-1 to TRBJ2-5; no definite D call. This CDR3 is built from 11 residues. Trimming pared 4 bases from V and 5 bases from J, leaving 8 bases between. CDR1 DFQATT and CDR2 SNEGSKA come from the germline V gene (reference sequence). The CDR3 protein is CSANYGETQYL. The CDR3 nucleotides read TGCAGTGCTAACTACGGGGAGACCCAGTACTTA.

In regard to this clonotype: This could be a read error, since a much larger clone is one nucleotide away. The rearrangement links TRBV9 to TRBJ1-2; weak D call: TRBD1 (5 bases). The CDR3 extends over 16 amino acids. Germline V CDR1 and CDR2: SGDLS, YYNGEE. DNA of the CDR3: TGTGCCAGCAGCGTCACCGGGACCCCGACCCCCTATGGCTTCACCTTC. Encoded protein: CASSVTGTPTPYGFTF. The complete variable domain, with remaining parts taken from reference TRBV9 and TRBJ1-2, reads DSGVTQTPKHLITATGQRVTLRCSPRSGDLSVYWYQQSLDQGLQFLIQYYNGEERAKGNILERFSAQQFPDLHSELNLSSLELGDSALYFCASSVTGTPTPYGFTFGSGTRLTVV.

This clonotype has a count of ten or more. The chain employs TRBV5-1 and TRBJ2-1; no firm D call. The CDR3 is 15 amino acids. The V end lost 0 bases, the J end lost 4 bases, and 11 bases lay between the germline ends. Per germline, CDR1 SGHRS and CDR2 YFSETQ. CDR3 DNA: TGCGCCAGCAGCTTGGCTGGGGAAGGGTACAATGAGCAGTTCTTC. Translating it yields CASSLAGEGYNEQFF.

This clonotype was seen at least ten times. V is TRBV6-6 and J is TRBJ1-2; TRBD1 is a possible D gene (5 bases). The CDR3 has 11 residues. Germline loops: CDR1 MNHNY, CDR2 SVGAGI (reference sequence). CDR3 bases: TGTGCATATGGGGGGAACTATGGCTACACCTTC. This encodes CAYGGNYGYTF.